This TCR beta chain was identified during a study of CD8+ T cells in alopecia areata. Regarding the study as a whole: Resident alphabeta T cells of normal skin are also sequenced in scalp samples.

In regard to this clone: Its cognate antigen is unknown.

Between the trimmed V and J ends, which lost 4 bases and 5 bases, there was a span of 15 bases. The CDR3 extends over 14 amino acids. Per germline, CDR1 SGHNT and CDR2 YYREEE (reference sequence). Extraction and reverse transcription of RNA yielded cDNA as the sequencing template. Some clones are missing from TCRdb's copy, which holds only in-frame ones; the method was immunoSEQ multiplex PCR. The table includes about 140,000 clones, roughly 46% detected once. The TCR comes from a human donor with alopecia areata. The V call is TRBV5-4, the J call TRBJ1-1; D is unresolved. The sequences come from CD4+ T cells sorted from blood, collected at week 0. CDR3 bases: TGTGCCAGCAGCCAGCTCGGGCAGAGGACTGAAGCTTTCTTT. It is translated as CASSQLGQRTEAFF.